The 5 T cell receptor beta chains listed next were all sequenced from one sample in a study of blood T cell repertoires in COVID-19. Repertoires were generated with immunoSEQ multiplex PCR, while TCRdb's copy carries only in-frame clones and drops some. This table holds tens of thousands of clones, approximately 85% found once. The sample comprised peripheral blood. The receptors shown here come from a woman in her sixties with COVID-19, enrolled during active disease.

The chain employs TRBV15 and TRBJ1-4; 7 bases fit TRBD1. The CDR3 totals 15 residues. V shed 0 bases and J 4 bases; nucleotides not matched to a gene: 2. Per germline, CDR1 LNHNV and CDR2 YYDKDF (reference sequence). The CDR3 is CATSRERQGNEKLFF. As DNA, the CDR3 is TGTGCCACCAGCAGAGAAAGACAGGGTAATGAAAAACTGTTTTTT.

V gene TRBV5-1 combines with J gene TRBJ1-5; possibly TRBD1 for D (6 bases). Germline values: CDR1 SGHRS, CDR2 YFSETQ. Between the trimmed V and J ends, which lost 4 bases and 3 bases, there was a span of 11 bases. The CDR3 contains 14 residues. CDR3 sequence (DNA): TGCGCCAGCAGCACCGGGACACCCAATCAGCCCCAGCATTTT. It yields the protein CASSTGTPNQPQHF. Based on the CDR3 plus reference TRBV5-1 and TRBJ1-5, the full variable domain is KAGVTQTPRYLIKTRGQQVTLSCSPISGHRSVSWYQQTPGQGLQFLFEYFSETQRNKGNFPGRFSGRQFSNSRSEMNVSTLELGDSALYLCASSTGTPNQPQHFGDGTRLSIL.

The rearrangement uses TRBV19 and TRBJ2-3; D not certain. The CDR3 loop spans 15 amino acids. Per the germline V gene, CDR1 is LNHDA and CDR2 is SQIVND (reference sequence). V gave up 5 bases and J gave up 6 bases, with 18 bases separating them. CDR3 residues: CASSSNVAPKDTQYF. DNA of the CDR3: TGTGCCAGTAGTTCCAACGTAGCCCCGAAGGATACGCAGTATTTT.

The chain couples TRBV30 to TRBJ1-4, with TRBD1 matching over 8 bases. Germline V gene sequence: CDR1 GTSNPN, CDR2 SVGIG (reference sequence). V gave up 5 bases and J gave up 14 bases; unmatched junction bases: 19. The CDR3 length is 15 residues. For the CDR3, the DNA is TGTGCCTGGGGGGACAGGACCACCTTAGCCCGCAGGCTGTTTTTT. Translated, it gives CAWGDRTTLARRLFF. The entire variable domain, with the rest obtained from reference TRBV30 and TRBJ1-4, is as follows: SQTIHQWPATLVQPVGSPLSLECTVEGTSNPNLYWYRQAAGRGLQLLFYSVGIGQISSEVPQNLSASRPQDRQFILSSKKLLLSDSGFYLCAWGDRTTLARRLFFGSGTQLSVL.

The chain is built from TRBV27 and TRBJ1-1; D remains unclear. Trimming removed 2 bases from V and 1 base from J, with 8 bases in between. Germline V CDR1 and CDR2: MNHEY, SMNVEV (reference sequence). The CDR3 has 14 residues. CDR3 sequence (DNA): TGTGCCAGCAGTTTACTACACAGGAACACTGAAGCTTTCTTT. It specifies CASSLLHRNTEAFF.